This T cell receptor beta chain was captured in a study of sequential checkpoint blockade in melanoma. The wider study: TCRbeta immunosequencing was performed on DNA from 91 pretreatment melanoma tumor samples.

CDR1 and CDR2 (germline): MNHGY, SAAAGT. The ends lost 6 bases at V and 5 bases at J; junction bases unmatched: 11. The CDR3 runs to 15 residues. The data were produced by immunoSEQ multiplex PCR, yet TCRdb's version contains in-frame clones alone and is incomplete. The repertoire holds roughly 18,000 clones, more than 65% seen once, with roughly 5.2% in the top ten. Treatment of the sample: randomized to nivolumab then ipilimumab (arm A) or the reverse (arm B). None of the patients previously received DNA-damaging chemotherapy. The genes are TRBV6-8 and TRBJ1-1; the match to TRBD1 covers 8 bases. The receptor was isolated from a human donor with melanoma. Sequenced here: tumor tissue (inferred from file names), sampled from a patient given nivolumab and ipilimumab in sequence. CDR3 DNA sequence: TGTGCCAGCAGAGGGACAGGTCGGGCGGCGACTGAAGCTTTCTTT. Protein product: CASRGTGRAATEAFF.